The entry below describes one TCR beta chain. The CDR3 is 13 residues long. V shed 4 bases, J shed 6 bases, and the junction held 2 bases outside the gene matches. Germline CDR1 and CDR2: SNHLY and FYNNEI. This sample was taken from a study of blood T cell repertoires in COVID-19. The repertoire was sequenced with immunoSEQ multiplex PCR; TCRdb's copy has only in-frame clones and lacks some. The sample records over 45,000 clones, roughly four fifths being singletons. Sample: peripheral blood. This TCR derives from a man aged 35 to 55 with acute or convalescent COVID-19. The V gene is TRBV2, the J gene TRBJ1-5; TRBD1 matches at 8 bases. In DNA form, the CDR3 reads TGTGCCAGCAGTGGACAGGGGCCTCAGCCCCAGCATTTT. Its translation is CASSGQGPQPQHF.